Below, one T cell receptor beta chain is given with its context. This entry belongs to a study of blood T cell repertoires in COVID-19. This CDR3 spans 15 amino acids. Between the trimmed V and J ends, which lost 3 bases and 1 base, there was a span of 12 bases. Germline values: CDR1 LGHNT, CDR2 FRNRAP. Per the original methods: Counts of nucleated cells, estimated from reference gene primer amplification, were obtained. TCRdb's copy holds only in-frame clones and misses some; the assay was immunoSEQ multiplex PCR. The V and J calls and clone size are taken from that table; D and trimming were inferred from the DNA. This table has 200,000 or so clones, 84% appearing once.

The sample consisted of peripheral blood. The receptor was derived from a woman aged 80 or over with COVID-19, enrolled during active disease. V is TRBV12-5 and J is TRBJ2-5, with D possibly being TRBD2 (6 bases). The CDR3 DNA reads TGTGCTAGTGGTTTTTCCCCCGGGGGCCAAGAGACCCAGTACTTC. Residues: CASGFSPGGQETQYF.